This TCR beta chain appears in the sequencing data of a study of blood T cell repertoires in COVID-19. Overall study context: Researchers got acute and convalescent COVID-19 samples from the United States, Italy and Spain. Sources were T cells, B-cell-depleted T cells, or PBMCs; the material itself was cDNA or gDNA.

Per the authors' pipeline: From reference gene primer amplification, estimates of nucleated cell counts were derived. TCRdb keeps only in-frame clones here, not all; method: immunoSEQ multiplex PCR. The V and J calls and the clone size are those of that table, but D and trimming were determined from the DNA. The sample consists of approximately 28,000 clones, 85% to 95% of them appearing once. Seattle-derived patients entered the study during active infection and were followed longitudinally. V was pared by 3 bases and J by 4 bases, with 17 bases between. From germline, CDR1 is MNHEY and CDR2 SMNVEV (reference sequence). CDR3 length: 16 residues.

The genes are TRBV27 and TRBJ2-3; possible D gene TRBD2, 6 bases. The origin of this receptor is a woman between 65 and 79 years old with COVID-19, enrolled during active disease. Material for sequencing was peripheral blood. Here the CDR3 DNA reads TGTGCCAGCAGTTTTTTGGGACTTGGGGGTCCAGATACGCAGTATTTT. Its translation is CASSFLGLGGPDTQYF.